The 9 T cell receptor beta chains given below trace back to one sample, sequenced in a study of PD-L1 blockade in urothelial cancer. TCRdb's table, derived via immunoSEQ multiplex PCR, lists solely in-frame clones and lacks some. The repertoire consists of tens of thousands of clones, with around 89% occurring once and the leading ten covering less than 2%. The source material was PBMCs, sampled around atezolizumab (anti-PD-L1) treatment. The receptors come from a man in his sixties with urothelial cancer.

The CDR3 coding sequence is TGTGCCAGCAGCCCGAGCGGGATTAGCTACGAGCAGTACTTC. It translates to CASSPSGISYEQYF. The gene calls are TRBV5-6 and TRBJ2-7, with 7 bases aligning to TRBD2. The V gene end was trimmed by 4 bases and the J gene end by 3 bases; junction bases not matched to a gene: 7. Germline V CDR1 and CDR2: SGHDT, YYEEEE. CDR3 length equals 14 residues.

This sequence joins TRBV7-3 and TRBJ2-3; 7 bases agree with TRBD1. V gave up 0 bases and J gave up 4 bases; unmatched junction bases: 4. There are 15 residues in the CDR3. The germline CDR1 and CDR2 sequences are SGHTA and FQGTGA. The CDR3 loop is CASSLTGGPADTQYF. CDR3 coding DNA: TGTGCCAGCAGCTTAACAGGGGGCCCGGCAGATACGCAGTATTTT.

The rearrangement uses TRBV10-3 and TRBJ2-5, with TRBD1 as a possible D gene (6 bases). V was trimmed by 6 bases and J by 5 bases, leaving 19 bases between them. The germline V gene encodes CDR1 ENHRY and CDR2 SYGVKD. CDR3 length: 15 amino acids. CDR3 loop: CAISLGPETGETQYF. The CDR3 bases are TGTGCCATCAGCCTCGGACCCGAAACAGGGGAGACCCAGTACTTC.

The V call is TRBV9, the J call TRBJ2-7, with a tentative D call TRBD1 (6 bases). CDR3 length equals 15 residues. CDR1 and CDR2 (germline): SGDLS, YYNGEE. Trimming pared 0 bases from V and 5 bases from J, leaving 15 bases between. The CDR3, as DNA: TGTGCCAGCAGCGTAGGGGGGCGCGAGTTGGACGAGCAGTACTTC. It encodes CASSVGGRELDEQYF.

This clone was observed a handful of times. V gene TRBV29-1 combines with J gene TRBJ2-5; a weak D match, TRBD2 (7 bases). The CDR3 is made up of 13 amino acids. Germline values: CDR1 SQVTM, CDR2 ANQGSEA. The V and J ends lost 7 bases and 5 bases respectively, with 17 bases between them. The DNA for the CDR3 is TGCAGCGCCAAACGGGGGGCCGGGGAGACCCAGTACTTC. Translated, it gives CSAKRGAGETQYF.

The V gene is TRBV7-3, the J gene TRBJ2-1, with D possibly being TRBD2 (5 bases). V lost 10 bases and J 6 bases, leaving 16 bases between the germline ends. Germline lookup yields CDR1 SGHTA and CDR2 FQGTGA. The CDR3 spans 13 residues. The CDR3 DNA is TGTGCCACCTCAGTGTCCGAGGGCAATGAGCAGTTCTTC. Translated, it gives CATSVSEGNEQFF.

The chain joins TRBV14 to TRBJ2-7; D unresolved. The CDR3 extends over 13 amino acids. Looked up from germline, CDR1 is SGHDN and CDR2 is FVKESK. The germline V and J ends were trimmed by 0 bases and 3 bases, with 6 bases remaining between them. The CDR3 nucleotides are TGTGCCAGCAGCCAAGACGACTTCTACGAGCAGTACTTC. It translates to CASSQDDFYEQYF.

This clone has just one count. J is TRBJ2-3 and V is TRBV5-1; 7 bases align to TRBD2. CDR3 length equals 15 residues. Germline trimming cut 0 bases from V and 0 bases from J; bases unmatched to any gene: 1. Per the germline V gene, CDR1 is SGHRS and CDR2 is YFSETQ. The CDR3 here is CASSLGSGSTDTQYF. CDR3 nucleotide sequence: TGCGCCAGCAGCTTGGGTAGCGGGAGCACAGATACGCAGTATTTT.

As DNA, the CDR3 is TGTGCCAGTAGTATTAGGGGGCTAGGAACTGAAGCTTTCTTT. It specifies CASSIRGLGTEAFF. The genes are TRBV19 and TRBJ1-1; 7 bases are shared with TRBD1. This CDR3 region has 14 residues. J gave up 5 bases and V 3 bases, and 6 bases lay outside the gene matches. Germline V gene data show CDR1 as LNHDA and CDR2 as SQIVND (reference sequence).